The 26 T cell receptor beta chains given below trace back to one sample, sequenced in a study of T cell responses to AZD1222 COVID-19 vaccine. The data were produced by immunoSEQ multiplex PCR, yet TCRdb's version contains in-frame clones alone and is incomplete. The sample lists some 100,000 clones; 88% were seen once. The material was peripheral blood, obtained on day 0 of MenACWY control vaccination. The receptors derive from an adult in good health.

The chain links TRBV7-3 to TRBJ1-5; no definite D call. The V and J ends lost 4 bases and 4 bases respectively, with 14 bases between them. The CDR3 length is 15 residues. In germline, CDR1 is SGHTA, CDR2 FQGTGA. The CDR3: CASSSTWEMNQPQHF. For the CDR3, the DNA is TGTGCCAGCAGCTCGACTTGGGAAATGAATCAGCCCCAGCATTTT.

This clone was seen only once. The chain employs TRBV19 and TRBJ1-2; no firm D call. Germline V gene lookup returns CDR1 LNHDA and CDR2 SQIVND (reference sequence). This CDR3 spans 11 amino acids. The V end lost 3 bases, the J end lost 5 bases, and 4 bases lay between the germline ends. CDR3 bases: TGTGCCAGTAGTATGGGGTATGGCTACACCTTC. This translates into CASSMGYGYTF.

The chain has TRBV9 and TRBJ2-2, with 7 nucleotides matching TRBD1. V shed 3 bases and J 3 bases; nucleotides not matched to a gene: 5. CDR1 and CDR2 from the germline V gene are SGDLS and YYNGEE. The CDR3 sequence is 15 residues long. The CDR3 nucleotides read TGTGCCAGCAGCGCGGGACAGTTGGACACCGGGGAGCTGTTTTTT. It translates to CASSAGQLDTGELFF.

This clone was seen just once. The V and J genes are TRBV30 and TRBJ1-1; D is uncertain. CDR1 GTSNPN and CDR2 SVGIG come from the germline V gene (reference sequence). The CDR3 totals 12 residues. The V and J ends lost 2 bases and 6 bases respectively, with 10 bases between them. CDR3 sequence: CAWSLSGPEAFF. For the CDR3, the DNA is TGTGCCTGGAGTCTCTCAGGCCCTGAAGCTTTCTTT.

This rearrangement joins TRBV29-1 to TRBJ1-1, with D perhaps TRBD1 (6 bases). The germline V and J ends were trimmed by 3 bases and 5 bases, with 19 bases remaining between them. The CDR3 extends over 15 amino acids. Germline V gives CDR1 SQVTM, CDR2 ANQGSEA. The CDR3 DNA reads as TGCAGCGTTGACAGCGCAGGGGTTAGATGGACTGAAGCTTTCTTT. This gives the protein CSVDSAGVRWTEAFF. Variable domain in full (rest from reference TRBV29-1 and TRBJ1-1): SAVISQKPSRDICQRGTSLTIQCQVDSQVTMMFWYRQQPGQSLTLIATANQGSEATYESGFVIDKFPISRPNLTFSTLTVSNMSPEDSSIYLCSVDSAGVRWTEAFFGQGTRLTVV.

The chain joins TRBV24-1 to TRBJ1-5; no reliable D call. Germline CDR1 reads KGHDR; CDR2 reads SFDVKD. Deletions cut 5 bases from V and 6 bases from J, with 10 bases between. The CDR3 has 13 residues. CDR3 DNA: TGTGCCACCAGTGCCCTTGAGGGTCAGCCCCAGCATTTT. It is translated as CATSALEGQPQHF.

The CDR3 sequence is CASSLRVSFNEKLFF. The CDR3 DNA reads TGTGCCAGCAGCCTACGCGTGTCCTTTAATGAAAAACTGTTTTTT. This sequence joins TRBV7-9 and TRBJ1-4; D is undetermined. Trimming shortened V by 5 bases and J by 4 bases, and 14 bases separated the two germline ends. CDR1 is SEHNR and CDR2 is FQNEAQ in the germline V gene (reference sequence). The CDR3 has 15 residues.

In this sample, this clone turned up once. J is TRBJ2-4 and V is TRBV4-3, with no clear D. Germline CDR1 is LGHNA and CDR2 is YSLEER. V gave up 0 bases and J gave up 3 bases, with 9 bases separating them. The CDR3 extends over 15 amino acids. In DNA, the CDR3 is TGCGCCAGCAGCCAAGATCGGGTCAGCAAAAACATTCAGTACTTC. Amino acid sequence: CASSQDRVSKNIQYF.

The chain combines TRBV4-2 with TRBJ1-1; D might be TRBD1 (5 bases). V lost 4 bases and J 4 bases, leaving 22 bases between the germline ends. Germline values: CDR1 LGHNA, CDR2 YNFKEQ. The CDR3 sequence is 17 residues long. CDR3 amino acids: CASSPQDGGRRSTEAFF. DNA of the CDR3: TGTGCCAGCAGCCCCCAAGATGGGGGACGGCGGAGCACTGAAGCTTTCTTT.

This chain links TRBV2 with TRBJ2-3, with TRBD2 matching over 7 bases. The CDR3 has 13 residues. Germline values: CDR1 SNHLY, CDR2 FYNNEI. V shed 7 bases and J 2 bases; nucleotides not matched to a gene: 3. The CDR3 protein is CASTRDYTDTQYF. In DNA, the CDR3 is TGTGCCAGCACCCGGGACTACACAGATACGCAGTATTTT.

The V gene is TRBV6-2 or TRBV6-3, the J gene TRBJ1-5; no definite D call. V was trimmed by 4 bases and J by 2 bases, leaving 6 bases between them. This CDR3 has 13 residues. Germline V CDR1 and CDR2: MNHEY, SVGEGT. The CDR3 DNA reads TGTGCCAGCAGTTCCCCCGGCAATCAGCCCCAGCATTTT. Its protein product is CASSSPGNQPQHF.

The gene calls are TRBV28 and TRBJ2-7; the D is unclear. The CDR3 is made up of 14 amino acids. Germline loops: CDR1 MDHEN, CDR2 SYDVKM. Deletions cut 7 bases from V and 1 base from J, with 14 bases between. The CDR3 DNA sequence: TGTGCCAGCATTTCACCTGATAAATCCTACGAGCAGTACTTC. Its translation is CASISPDKSYEQYF.

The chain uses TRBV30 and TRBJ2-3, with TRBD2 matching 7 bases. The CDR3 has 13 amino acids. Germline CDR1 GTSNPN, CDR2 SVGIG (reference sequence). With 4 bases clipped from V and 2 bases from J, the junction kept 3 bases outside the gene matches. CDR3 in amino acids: CAWTSGNTDTQYF. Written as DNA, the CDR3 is TGTGCCTGGACTAGCGGTAACACAGATACGCAGTATTTT.

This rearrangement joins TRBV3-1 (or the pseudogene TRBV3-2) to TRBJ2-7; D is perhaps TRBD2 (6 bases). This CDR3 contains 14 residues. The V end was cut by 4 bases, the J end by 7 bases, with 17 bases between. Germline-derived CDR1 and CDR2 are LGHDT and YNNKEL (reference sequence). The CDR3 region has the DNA TGTGCCAGCAGCCCCGGGACTGCTTTTGGGGAGCAGTACTTC. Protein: CASSPGTAFGEQYF.

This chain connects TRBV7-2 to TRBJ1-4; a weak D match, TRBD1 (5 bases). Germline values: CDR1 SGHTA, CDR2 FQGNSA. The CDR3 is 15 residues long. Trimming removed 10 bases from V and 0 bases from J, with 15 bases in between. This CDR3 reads CATTQGPATNEKLFF. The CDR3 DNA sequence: TGTGCCACCACCCAGGGACCCGCAACTAATGAAAAACTGTTTTTT.

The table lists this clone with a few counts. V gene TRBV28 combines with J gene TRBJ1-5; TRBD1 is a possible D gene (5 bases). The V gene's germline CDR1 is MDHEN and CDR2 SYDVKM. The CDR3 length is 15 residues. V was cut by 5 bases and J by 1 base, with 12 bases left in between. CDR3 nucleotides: TGTGCCAGCAGTCTCCCCGAGGGGAGCAATCAGCCCCAGCATTTT. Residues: CASSLPEGSNQPQHF.

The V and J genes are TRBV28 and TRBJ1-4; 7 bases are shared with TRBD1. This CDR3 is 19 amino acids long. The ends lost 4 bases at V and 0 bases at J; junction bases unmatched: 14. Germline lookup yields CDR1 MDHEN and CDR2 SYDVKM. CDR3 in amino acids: CASSSPGTAYYATNEKLFF. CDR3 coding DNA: TGTGCCAGCAGTTCACCCGGGACAGCTTATTATGCAACTAATGAAAAACTGTTTTTT.

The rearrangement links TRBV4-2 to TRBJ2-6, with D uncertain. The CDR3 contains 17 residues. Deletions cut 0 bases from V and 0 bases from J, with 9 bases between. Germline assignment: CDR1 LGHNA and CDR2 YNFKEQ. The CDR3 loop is CASSQEGTNSGANVLTF. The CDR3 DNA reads TGTGCCAGCAGCCAAGAGGGCACAAACTCTGGGGCCAACGTCCTGACTTTC.

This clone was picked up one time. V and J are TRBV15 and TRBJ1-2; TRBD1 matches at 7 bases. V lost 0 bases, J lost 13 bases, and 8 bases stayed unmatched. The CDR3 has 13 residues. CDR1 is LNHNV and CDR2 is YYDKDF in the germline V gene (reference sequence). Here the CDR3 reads CATSREGQTLSTF. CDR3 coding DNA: TGTGCCACCAGCAGAGAGGGACAGACCTTATCCACCTTC.

The CDR3 region is CASSSMGASYEQYF. CDR3 bases: TGCGCCAGCAGCTCCATGGGGGCTAGCTACGAGCAGTACTTC. This chain links TRBV5-1 with TRBJ2-7; perhaps TRBD1 as D (6 bases). The CDR3 loop spans 14 amino acids. V gave up 3 bases and J gave up 3 bases, with 13 bases separating them. Germline CDR1 reads SGHRS; CDR2 reads YFSETQ.

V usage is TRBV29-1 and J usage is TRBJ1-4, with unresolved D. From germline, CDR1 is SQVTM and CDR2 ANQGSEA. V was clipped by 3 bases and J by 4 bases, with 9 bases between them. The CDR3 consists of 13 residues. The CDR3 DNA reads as TGCAGCGTTGATCCGGGCAGTAATGAAAAACTGTTTTTT. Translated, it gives CSVDPGSNEKLFF.

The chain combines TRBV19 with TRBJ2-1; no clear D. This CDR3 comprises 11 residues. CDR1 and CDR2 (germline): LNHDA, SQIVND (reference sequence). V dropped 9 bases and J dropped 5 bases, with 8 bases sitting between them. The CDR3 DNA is TGTGCCAGCTTAACGAACAATGAGCAGTTCTTC. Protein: CASLTNNEQFF. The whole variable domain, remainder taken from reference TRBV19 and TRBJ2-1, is DGGITQSPKYLFRKEGQNVTLSCEQNLNHDAMYWYRQDPGQGLRLIYYSQIVNDFQKGDIAEGYSVSREKKESFPLTVTSAQKNPTAFYLCASLTNNEQFFGPGTRLTVL.

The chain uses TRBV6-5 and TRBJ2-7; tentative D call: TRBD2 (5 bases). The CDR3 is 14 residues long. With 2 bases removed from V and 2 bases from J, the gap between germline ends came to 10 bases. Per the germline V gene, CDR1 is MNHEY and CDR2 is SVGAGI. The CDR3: CASSYDYRAYEQYF. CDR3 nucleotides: TGTGCCAGCAGTTACGACTACCGAGCCTACGAGCAGTACTTC.

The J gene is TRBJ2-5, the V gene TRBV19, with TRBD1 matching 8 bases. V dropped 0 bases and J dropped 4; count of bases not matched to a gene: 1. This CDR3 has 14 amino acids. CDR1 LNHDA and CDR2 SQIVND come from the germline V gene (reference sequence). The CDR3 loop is CASSIDRGRETQYF. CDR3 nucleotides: TGTGCCAGTAGTATAGACAGGGGGCGAGAGACCCAGTACTTC.

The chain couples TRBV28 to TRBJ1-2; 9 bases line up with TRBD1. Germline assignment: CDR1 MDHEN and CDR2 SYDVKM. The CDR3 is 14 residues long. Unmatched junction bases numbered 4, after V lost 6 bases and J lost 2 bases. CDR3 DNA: TGTGCCAGCAGGGGACAGGGTGGAAACTATGGCTACACCTTC. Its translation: CASRGQGGNYGYTF.

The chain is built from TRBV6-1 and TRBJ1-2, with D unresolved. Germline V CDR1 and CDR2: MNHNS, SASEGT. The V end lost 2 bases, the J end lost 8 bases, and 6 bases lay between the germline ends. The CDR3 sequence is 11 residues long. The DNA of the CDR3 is TGTGCCAGCAGTGAATTACAAGGCTACACCTTC. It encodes CASSELQGYTF.